The 5 T cell receptor beta chains reported below all come from one sample, sequenced in a study of cytomegalovirus exposure and HLA in healthy donors (dated by TCRdb to about 2017). The library was produced with the immunoSEQ multiplex PCR assay. A mixture of 60 forward primers for TCR Vbeta segments and 13 reverse primers for TCR Jbeta segments was used in the multiplex PCR. TCRdb limited this immuneACCESS table to in-frame rearrangements with V and J called. A share of clones is missing; checked studies link under half to unresolved V genes, and the rest is unexplained. The table for this sample lists approximately 140,000 clones; under 90% of them were counted only once. The ten biggest clones cover about 0.75% of the sample. The specimen sequenced was PBMCs. All receptors come from a man between 18 and 29 years old in good health and CMV-seronegative.

This chain connects TRBV9 to TRBJ2-5, with D tentatively TRBD1 (5 bases). In germline, CDR1 is SGDLS, CDR2 YYNGEE. The CDR3 is made up of 16 amino acids. The V gene lost 3 bases and the J gene lost 1 base, with 16 bases spanning the gap. CDR3 nucleotide sequence: TGTGCCAGCAGCGGTGGTGGTTGGGGCCTCCAAGAGACCCAGTACTTC. It codes for CASSGGGWGLQETQYF.

This clone was recorded a few times. The rearrangement joins TRBV4-3 to TRBJ2-6; D is uncertain. This CDR3 comprises 16 residues. Germline lookup yields CDR1 LGHNA and CDR2 YSLEER. V lost 2 bases and J lost 1, with 9 bases in between. CDR3 protein: CASSQFSLSGANVLTF. As DNA, the CDR3 is TGCGCCAGCAGCCAATTTAGCTTGTCTGGGGCCAACGTCCTGACTTTC.

As for this clone: A junction end diverges from the germline sequence, so it may reflect a read error. The sample carries other DNA sequences with the same CDR3. The gene calls are TRBV6-5 and TRBJ2-7; the D is unclear. This CDR3 has 13 amino acids. Germline V CDR1 and CDR2: MNHEY, SVGAGI. CDR3 amino acids: CASSSLLTYEQYF. DNA for the CDR3: TGTGCCAGTAGTTCGCTCTTGACTTACGAGCAGTACTTC.

The chain has TRBV4-1 and TRBJ2-1; a possible D gene is TRBD2 (7 bases). This CDR3 spans 17 amino acids. CDR1 is MGHRA and CDR2 is YSYEKL in the germline V gene. V lost 0 bases and J 3 bases, leaving 15 bases between the germline ends. The CDR3 is CASSQDLAGAFYNEQFF. The CDR3 DNA reads TGCGCCAGCAGCCAAGACCTCGCGGGGGCCTTCTACAATGAGCAGTTCTTC.

This clone has just one count. The V gene is TRBV29-1, the J gene TRBJ2-1, with D perhaps TRBD1 (6 bases). The germline gives CDR1 SQVTM, CDR2 ANQGSEA. The CDR3 contains 15 residues. V lost 7 bases and J 4 bases, leaving 20 bases between the germline ends. CDR3 nucleotides: TGCAGCGCCCGTGAGAGGACAGATTGGTACAATGAGCAGTTCTTC. Its protein product is CSARERTDWYNEQFF.